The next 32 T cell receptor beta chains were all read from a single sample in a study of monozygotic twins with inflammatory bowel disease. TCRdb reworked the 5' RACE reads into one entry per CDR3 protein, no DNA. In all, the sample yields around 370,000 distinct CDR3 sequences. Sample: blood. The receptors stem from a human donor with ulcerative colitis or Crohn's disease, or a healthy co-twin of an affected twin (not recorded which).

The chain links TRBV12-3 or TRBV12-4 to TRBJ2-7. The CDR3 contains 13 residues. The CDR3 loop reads CASSLGRTYEQYF.

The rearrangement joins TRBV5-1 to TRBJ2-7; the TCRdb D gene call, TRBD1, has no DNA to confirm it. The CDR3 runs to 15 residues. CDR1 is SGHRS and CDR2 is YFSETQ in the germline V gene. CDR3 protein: CASRAPGLKTYEQYF.

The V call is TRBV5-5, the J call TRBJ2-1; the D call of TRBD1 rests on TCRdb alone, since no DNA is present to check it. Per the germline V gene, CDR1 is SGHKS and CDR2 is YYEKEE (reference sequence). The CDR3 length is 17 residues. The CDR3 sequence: CASSLVVDRGLRNEQFF.

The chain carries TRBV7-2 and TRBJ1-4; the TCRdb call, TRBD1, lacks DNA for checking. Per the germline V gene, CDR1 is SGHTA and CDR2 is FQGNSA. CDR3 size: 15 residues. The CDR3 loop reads CASRQDLATNEKLFF.

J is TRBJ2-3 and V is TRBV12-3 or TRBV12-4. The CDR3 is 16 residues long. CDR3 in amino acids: CASSLVIFGYTDTQYF.

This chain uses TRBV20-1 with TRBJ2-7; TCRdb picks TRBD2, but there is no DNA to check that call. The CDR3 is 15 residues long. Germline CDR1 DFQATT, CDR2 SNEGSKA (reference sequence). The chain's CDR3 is CSAREGGQGSYEQYF.

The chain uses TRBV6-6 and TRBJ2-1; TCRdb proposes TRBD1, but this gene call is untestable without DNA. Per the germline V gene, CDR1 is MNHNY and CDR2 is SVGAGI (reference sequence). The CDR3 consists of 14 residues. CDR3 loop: CASSYVQGRNEQFF.

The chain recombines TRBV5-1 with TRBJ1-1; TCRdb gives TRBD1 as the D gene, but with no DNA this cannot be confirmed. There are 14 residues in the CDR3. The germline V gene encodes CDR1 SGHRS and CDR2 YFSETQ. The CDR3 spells CASSYRTGGTEAFF.

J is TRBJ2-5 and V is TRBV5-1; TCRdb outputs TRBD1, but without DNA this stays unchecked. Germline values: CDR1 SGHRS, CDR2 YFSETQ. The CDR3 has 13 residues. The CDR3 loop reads CASSRGQGETQYF.

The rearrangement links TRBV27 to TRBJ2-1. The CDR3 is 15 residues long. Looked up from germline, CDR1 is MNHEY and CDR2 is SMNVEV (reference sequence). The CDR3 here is CASSLSQPIYDEQFF.

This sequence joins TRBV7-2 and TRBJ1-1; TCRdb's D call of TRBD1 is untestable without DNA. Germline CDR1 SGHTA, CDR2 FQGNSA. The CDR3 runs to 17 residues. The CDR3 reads CASSLGAGGKGNTEAFF.

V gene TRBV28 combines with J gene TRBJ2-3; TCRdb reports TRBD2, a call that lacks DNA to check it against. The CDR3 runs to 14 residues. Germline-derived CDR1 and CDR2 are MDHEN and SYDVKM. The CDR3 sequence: CASRVAGGTDTQYF.

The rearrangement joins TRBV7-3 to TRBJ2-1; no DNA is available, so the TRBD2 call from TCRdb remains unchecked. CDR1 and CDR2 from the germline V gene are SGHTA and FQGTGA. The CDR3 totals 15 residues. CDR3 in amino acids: CASSSSGGAGNEQFF. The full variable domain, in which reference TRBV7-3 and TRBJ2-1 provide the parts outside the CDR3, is GAGVSQTPSNKVTEKGKYVELRCDPISGHTALYWYRQSLGQGPEFLIYFQGTGAADDSGLPNDRFFAVRPEGSVSTLKIQRTERGDSAVYLCASSSSGGAGNEQFFGPGTRLTVL.

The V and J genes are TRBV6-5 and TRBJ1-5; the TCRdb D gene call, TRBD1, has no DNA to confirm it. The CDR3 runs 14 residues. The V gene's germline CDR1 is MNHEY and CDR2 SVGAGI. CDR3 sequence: CASRSTGGHQPQHF.

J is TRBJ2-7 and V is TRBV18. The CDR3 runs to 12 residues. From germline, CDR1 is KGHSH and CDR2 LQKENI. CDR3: CTSGEGSYEQYF.

CDR3 loop: CSVDGRSGETQYF. The chain carries TRBV29-1 and TRBJ2-5. The germline gives CDR1 SQVTM, CDR2 ANQGSEA. The CDR3 length is 13 residues.

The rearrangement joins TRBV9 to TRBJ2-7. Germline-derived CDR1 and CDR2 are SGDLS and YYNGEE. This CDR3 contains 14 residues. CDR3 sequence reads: CASSVGGLAYEQYF.

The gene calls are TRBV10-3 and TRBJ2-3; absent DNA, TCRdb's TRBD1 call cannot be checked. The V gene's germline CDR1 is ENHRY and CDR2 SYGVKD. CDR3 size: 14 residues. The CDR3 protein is CAISPGTETDTQYF.

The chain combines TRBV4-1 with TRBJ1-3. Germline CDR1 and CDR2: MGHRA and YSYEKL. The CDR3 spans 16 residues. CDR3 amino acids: CASSHGEGSSGNTIYF.

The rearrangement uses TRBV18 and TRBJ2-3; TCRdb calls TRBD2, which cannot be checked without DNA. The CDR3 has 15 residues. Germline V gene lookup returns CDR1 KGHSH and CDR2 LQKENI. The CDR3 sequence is CASSPVGQSTDTQYF.

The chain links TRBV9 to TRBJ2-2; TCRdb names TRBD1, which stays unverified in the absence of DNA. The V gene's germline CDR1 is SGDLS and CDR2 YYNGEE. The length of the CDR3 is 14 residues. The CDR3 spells CASSVTGGTGELFF.

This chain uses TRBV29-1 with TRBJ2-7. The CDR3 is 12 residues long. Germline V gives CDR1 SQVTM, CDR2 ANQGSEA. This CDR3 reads CSAEGRAYEQYF.

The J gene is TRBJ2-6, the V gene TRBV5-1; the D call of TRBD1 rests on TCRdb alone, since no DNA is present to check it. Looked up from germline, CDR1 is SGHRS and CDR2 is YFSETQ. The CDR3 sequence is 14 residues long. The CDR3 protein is CASSPDIGANVLTF.

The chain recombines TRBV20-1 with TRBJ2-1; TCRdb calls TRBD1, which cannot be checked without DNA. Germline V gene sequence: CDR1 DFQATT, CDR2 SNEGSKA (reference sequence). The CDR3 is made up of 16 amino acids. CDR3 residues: CSARERGSSSYNEQFF.

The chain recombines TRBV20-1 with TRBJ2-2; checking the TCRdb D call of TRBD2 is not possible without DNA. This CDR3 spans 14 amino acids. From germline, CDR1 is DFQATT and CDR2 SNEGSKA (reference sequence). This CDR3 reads CSARERGGRGELFF.

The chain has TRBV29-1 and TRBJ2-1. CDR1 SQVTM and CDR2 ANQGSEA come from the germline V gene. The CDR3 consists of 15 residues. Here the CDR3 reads CSVEDGSKPYNEQFF.

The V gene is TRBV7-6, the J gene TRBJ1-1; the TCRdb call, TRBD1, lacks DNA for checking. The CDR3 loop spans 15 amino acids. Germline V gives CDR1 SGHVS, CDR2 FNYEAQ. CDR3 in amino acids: CASSRQDRANTEAFF.

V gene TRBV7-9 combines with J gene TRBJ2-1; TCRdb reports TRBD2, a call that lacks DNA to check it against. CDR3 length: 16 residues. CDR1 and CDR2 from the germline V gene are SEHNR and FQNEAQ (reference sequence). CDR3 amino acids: CASSPLTSGGSNEQFF.

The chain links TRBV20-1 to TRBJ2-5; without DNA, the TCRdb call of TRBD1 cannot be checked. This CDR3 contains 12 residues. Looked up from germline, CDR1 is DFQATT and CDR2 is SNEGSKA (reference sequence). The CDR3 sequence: CSVADRAETQYF.

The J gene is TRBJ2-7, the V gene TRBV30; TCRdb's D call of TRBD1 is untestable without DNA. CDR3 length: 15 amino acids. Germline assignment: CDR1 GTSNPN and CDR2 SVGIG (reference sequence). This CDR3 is CAWTITGITPYEQYF.

CDR3: CAIMKNGQGGSYGYTF. The rearrangement joins TRBV10-3 to TRBJ1-2; with no DNA, the TCRdb D assignment of TRBD1 cannot be verified. Germline V lookup: CDR1 ENHRY, CDR2 SYGVKD. CDR3 size: 16 residues.

CDR3 residues: CASSSLAVNTEAFF. V usage is TRBV7-9 and J usage is TRBJ1-1. The CDR3 loop spans 14 amino acids. Germline-derived CDR1 and CDR2 are SEHNR and FQNEAQ (reference sequence). Variable domain in full (rest from reference TRBV7-9 and TRBJ1-1): DTGVSQNPRHKITKRGQNVTFRCDPISEHNRLYWYRQTLGQGPEFLTYFQNEAQLEKSRLLSDRFSAERPKGSFSTLEIQRTEQGDSAMYLCASSSLAVNTEAFFGQGTRLTVV.